This T cell receptor beta chain was obtained from a study of blood T cell repertoires in COVID-19. The CDR3 is made up of 14 amino acids. CDR1 is SEHNR and CDR2 is FQNEAQ in the germline V gene (reference sequence). V was cut by 5 bases and J by 2 bases, with 9 bases left in between. Assay used: immunoSEQ multiplex PCR; TCRdb lists only in-frame clones, some missing. The sample yields some 350,000 clones, approximately 90% seen once. The clonotype originates from a man aged 18-30 years who had recovered from COVID-19. The chain recombines TRBV7-9 with TRBJ2-2, with D perhaps matching TRBD1 (6 bases). The source material was PBMCs or T cells enriched from blood (not recorded which). CDR3 nucleotide sequence: TGTGCCAGCAGCCGGACAGCAAACACCGGGGAGCTGTTTTTT. Protein: CASSRTANTGELFF.